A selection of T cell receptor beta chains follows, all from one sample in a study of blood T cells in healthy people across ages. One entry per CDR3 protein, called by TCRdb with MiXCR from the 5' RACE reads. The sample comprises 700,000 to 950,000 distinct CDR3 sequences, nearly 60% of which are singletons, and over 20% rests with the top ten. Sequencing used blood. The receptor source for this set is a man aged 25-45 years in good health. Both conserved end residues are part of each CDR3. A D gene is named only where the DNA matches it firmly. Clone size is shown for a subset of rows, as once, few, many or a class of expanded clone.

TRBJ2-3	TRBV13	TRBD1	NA	CASSPWDRGTDTQYF	TGTGCCAGCAGCCCATGGGACAGGGGAACAGATACGCAGTATTTT
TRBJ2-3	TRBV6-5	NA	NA	CASSWGLHTDTQYF	TGTGCCAGCAGTTGGGGACTCCACACAGATACGCAGTATTTT
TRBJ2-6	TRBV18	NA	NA	CASCPSGTLYSGANVLTF	TGTGCCAGCTGCCCTTCCGGGACACTATACTCTGGGGCCAACGTCCTGACTTTC
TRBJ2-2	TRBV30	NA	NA	CAWNGNTGELFF	TGTGCCTGGAACGGGAACACCGGGGAGCTGTTTTTT
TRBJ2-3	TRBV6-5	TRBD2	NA	CASSYPPGRGGWTDTQYF	TGTGCCAGCAGTTACCCGCCCGGGCGGGGGGGCTGGACAGATACGCAGTATTTT
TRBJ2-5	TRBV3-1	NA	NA	CASSRRREGGEQYF	TGTGCCAGCAGCCGACGCCGGGAAGGGGGGGAGCAGTACTTC
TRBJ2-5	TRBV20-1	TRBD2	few	CSARVETSSKETQYF	TGCAGTGCTAGGGTCGAGACTAGCAGCAAGGAGACCCAGTACTTC
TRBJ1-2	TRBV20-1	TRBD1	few	CSATGTGVLNPGYTF	TGCAGTGCGACCGGGACAGGTGTTTTAAATCCGGGCTACACCTTC
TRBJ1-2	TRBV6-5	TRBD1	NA	CASSSTGTGDYGYTF	TGTGCCAGCAGTTCGACCGGGACAGGGGACTATGGCTACACCTTC
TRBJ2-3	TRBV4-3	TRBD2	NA	CASSQDWLAGGPGDTQYF	TGCGCCAGCAGCCAAGATTGGCTAGCGGGAGGGCCAGGAGATACGCAGTATTTT
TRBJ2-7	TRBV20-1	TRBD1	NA	CSAYTGTGYEQYF	TGCAGTGCTTATACCGGGACAGGCTACGAGCAGTACTTC
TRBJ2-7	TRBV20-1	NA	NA	CSARDQGAGAPYEQYF	TGCAGTGCTAGAGATCAGGGGGCGGGAGCCCCCTACGAGCAGTACTTC
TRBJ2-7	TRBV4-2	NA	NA	CASSPAAATFSEQYF	TGTGCCAGCAGCCCGGCGGCAGCCACTTTTTCCGAGCAGTACTTC
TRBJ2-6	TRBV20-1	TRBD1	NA	CSASPDRAGANVLTF	TGCAGTGCTAGCCCTGACAGGGCTGGGGCCAACGTCCTGACTTTC
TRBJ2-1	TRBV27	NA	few	CASRSGRTDPYNEQFF	TGTGCCAGCCGTTCCGGGCGGACGGACCCCTACAATGAGCAGTTCTTC
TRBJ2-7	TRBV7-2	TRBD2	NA	CASSLRMGLAASRVYF	TGTGCCAGCAGCCTTAGGATGGGACTAGCGGCTTCAAGGGTGTACTTC
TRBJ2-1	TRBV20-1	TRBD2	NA	CSARVGLAGLYNEQFF	TGCAGTGCTAGAGTCGGGCTAGCGGGACTCTACAATGAGCAGTTCTTC
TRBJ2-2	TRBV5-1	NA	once	CASNRDTGELFF	TGCGCCAGCAACAGGGACACCGGGGAGCTGTTTTTT
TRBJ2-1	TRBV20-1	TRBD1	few	CSARDWDRYYNEQFF	TGCAGTGCTAGAGATTGGGACAGGTACTACAATGAGCAGTTCTTC
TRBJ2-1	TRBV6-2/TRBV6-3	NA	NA	CAISGVSYNEQFF	TGTGCCATATCAGGGGTATCCTACAATGAGCAGTTCTTC
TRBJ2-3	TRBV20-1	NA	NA	CSARARSLPDTQYF	TGCAGTGCTAGAGCTAGGTCCCTACCAGATACGCAGTATTTT
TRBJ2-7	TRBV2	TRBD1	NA	CASSERQGASYEQYF	TGTGCCAGCAGTGAGAGGCAGGGGGCCTCCTACGAGCAGTACTTC
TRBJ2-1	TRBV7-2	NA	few	CASSFMANEQFF	TGTGCCAGCAGCTTTATGGCGAATGAGCAGTTCTTC
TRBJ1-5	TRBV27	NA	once	CASSLGPGYQPQHF	TGTGCCAGCAGTTTAGGTCCGGGATATCAGCCCCAGCATTTT
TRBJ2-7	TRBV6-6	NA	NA	CASRIYNEQYF	TGTGCCAGCAGGATTTATAACGAGCAGTACTTC
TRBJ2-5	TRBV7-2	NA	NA	CASSFGTPFQETQYF	TGTGCCAGCAGCTTTGGGACTCCGTTCCAAGAGACCCAGTACTTC
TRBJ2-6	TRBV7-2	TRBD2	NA	CASSTSGRAFGANVLTF	TGTGCCAGCAGCACGAGCGGGAGGGCCTTCGGGGCCAACGTCCTGACTTTC
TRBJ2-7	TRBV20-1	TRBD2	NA	CSARTGTTYEQYF	TGCAGTGCTCGTACCGGGACTACCTACGAGCAGTACTTC
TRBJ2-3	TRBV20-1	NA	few	CSADRAFDVQYF	TGCAGTGCTGATAGAGCCTTCGACGTGCAGTATTTT
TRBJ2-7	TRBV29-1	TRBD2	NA	CSVKGSARLAGTYEQYF	TGCAGCGTTAAGGGTAGTGCTCGGCTAGCGGGGACTTACGAGCAGTACTTC
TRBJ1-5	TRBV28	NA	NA	CASSLRPTGEGHQPQHF	TGTGCCAGCAGTTTACGCCCGACCGGCGAGGGGCATCAGCCCCAGCATTTT
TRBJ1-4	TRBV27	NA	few	CASSFLGEKLFF	TGTGCCAGCAGTTTTCTAGGTGAAAAACTGTTTTTT
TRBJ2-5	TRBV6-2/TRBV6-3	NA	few	CASRGDIQETQYF	TGTGCCAGCAGAGGTGACATCCAAGAGACCCAGTACTTC
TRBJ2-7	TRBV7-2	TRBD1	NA	CASSLGATGANYEQYF	TGTGCCAGCAGCCTAGGGGCCACAGGGGCCAATTACGAGCAGTACTTC